Shown below are 27 T cell receptor beta chains from a single sample sequenced in a study of control samples from healthy donors and cancer patients. Method: immunoSEQ multiplex PCR; TCRdb's copy keeps in-frame clones and lacks some. The sample yields about 170,000 clones, about 90% seen once. Sequencing was performed on blood. All receptors derive from a young woman in good health.

The CDR3 loop is CAISESVPANEQFF. Written as DNA, the CDR3 is TGTGCCATCAGTGAGTCGGTACCCGCTAATGAGCAGTTCTTC. The chain carries TRBV10-3 and TRBJ2-1, with D unresolved. V was shortened by 0 bases and J by 7 bases, with 10 bases between the two germline ends. The CDR3 covers 14 residues. CDR1 is ENHRY and CDR2 is SYGVKD in the germline V gene.

The chain combines TRBV12-3 or TRBV12-4 with TRBJ2-3, with unresolved D. The CDR3 extends over 13 amino acids. The V gene lost 6 bases and the J gene lost 0 bases, with 7 bases spanning the gap. The CDR3 DNA reads TGTGCCAGCAGGGTAGCAAGCACAGATACGCAGTATTTT. Translated, it gives CASRVASTDTQYF.

This clone has more than one count but fewer than ten. The chain couples TRBV7-9 to TRBJ2-2; a possible D gene is TRBD1 (8 bases). Trimming took off 5 bases at V and 5 bases at J, with 18 bases between the two ends. The CDR3 is 16 residues long. Germline CDR1 is SEHNR and CDR2 is FQNEAQ (reference sequence). Here the CDR3 reads CASSPTGAAGTGELFF. The CDR3 DNA is TGTGCCAGCAGCCCGACAGGGGCAGCGGGAACCGGGGAGCTGTTTTTT.

The chain has TRBV5-1 and TRBJ2-1; 11 bases agree with TRBD2. Germline V gives CDR1 SGHRS, CDR2 YFSETQ. J lost 14 bases, V lost 4 bases, and 5 bases had no gene match. The CDR3 sequence is 12 residues long. CDR3 region: CASSLTSGDKFF. The CDR3 coding sequence is TGCGCCAGCAGCCTGACTAGCGGGGATAAGTTCTTC.

This sequence joins TRBV24-1 and TRBJ2-1; 9 bases fit TRBD2. With V trimmed by 4 bases and J by 3 bases, 6 bases remained unmatched. The CDR3 spans 16 residues. Germline CDR1 is KGHDR and CDR2 is SFDVKD. This chain's CDR3 is CATSDLSGGIYNEQFF. In nucleotides, the CDR3 is TGTGCCACCAGTGACCTAAGCGGGGGGATCTACAATGAGCAGTTCTTC.

The rearrangement uses TRBV19 and TRBJ2-2; possibly TRBD1 for D (6 bases). V was shortened by 8 bases and J by 0 bases, with 10 bases between the two germline ends. CDR1 LNHDA and CDR2 SQIVND come from the germline V gene (reference sequence). CDR3 length: 14 amino acids. Written as DNA, the CDR3 is TGTGCCAGTCAGGGGCCGTCGAACACCGGGGAGCTGTTTTTT. Amino acid sequence: CASQGPSNTGELFF.

The chain carries TRBV5-5 and TRBJ2-3; D is unresolved. There are 12 residues in the CDR3. With 1 base removed from V and 4 bases from J, the gap between germline ends came to 4 bases. Germline CDR1 SGHKS, CDR2 YYEKEE (reference sequence). The CDR3 reads CASSLWADTQYF. DNA for the CDR3: TGTGCCAGCAGCTTGTGGGCAGATACGCAGTATTTT.

The CDR3 bases are TGTGCCAGCAGCCGAGCCCAACCTAGCGGGGGGGGCTACGAGCAGTACTTC. Encoded protein: CASSRAQPSGGGYEQYF. This chain uses TRBV2 with TRBJ2-7, with 12 nucleotides matching TRBD2. V gave up 6 bases and J gave up 3 bases; unmatched junction bases: 12. This CDR3 has 17 amino acids. CDR1 and CDR2 from the germline V gene are SNHLY and FYNNEI.

This rearrangement joins TRBV10-3 to TRBJ2-2; 12 bases line up with TRBD2. Trimming removed 2 bases from V and 5 bases from J; junction bases left unmatched: 0. CDR3 length equals 15 residues. Germline CDR1 reads ENHRY; CDR2 reads SYGVKD. The CDR3 is CAISEGLAGTGELFF. The CDR3 region has the DNA TGTGCCATCAGTGAGGGACTAGCGGGAACCGGGGAGCTGTTTTTT.

The V gene is TRBV19, the J gene TRBJ1-4, with a possible D match to TRBD1 (5 bases). The V end was cut by 3 bases, the J end by 6 bases, with 11 bases between. Germline CDR1 is LNHDA and CDR2 is SQIVND (reference sequence). This CDR3 region has 14 residues. The chain's CDR3 is CASSILGRDEKLFF. The CDR3 region has the DNA TGTGCCAGTAGTATTCTGGGGCGAGATGAAAAACTGTTTTTT. The entire variable domain, with the rest obtained from reference TRBV19 and TRBJ1-4, is as follows: DGGITQSPKYLFRKEGQNVTLSCEQNLNHDAMYWYRQDPGQGLRLIYYSQIVNDFQKGDIAEGYSVSREKKESFPLTVTSAQKNPTAFYLCASSILGRDEKLFFGSGTQLSVL.

The chain employs TRBV4-1 and TRBJ1-4; D gene ambiguous. V lost 0 bases and J lost 0, with 8 bases in between. The V gene's germline CDR1 is MGHRA and CDR2 YSYEKL. The CDR3 runs to 16 residues. In DNA form, the CDR3 reads TGCGCCAGCAGCCAAGAAGATGGGTCAACTAATGAAAAACTGTTTTTT. Amino acids: CASSQEDGSTNEKLFF.

This chain links TRBV20-1 with TRBJ1-1, with D tentatively TRBD1 (5 bases). The V gene's germline CDR1 is DFQATT and CDR2 SNEGSKA (reference sequence). This CDR3 is built from 11 residues. V was trimmed by 7 bases and J by 4 bases, leaving 10 bases between them. The CDR3 loop is CSVQGATEAFF. CDR3 nucleotides: TGCAGTGTTCAGGGAGCCACTGAAGCTTTCTTT.

The chain couples TRBV19 to TRBJ2-5; D may match TRBD1 or TRBD2 (5 bases each). This CDR3 region has 14 residues. The V and J ends lost 1 base and 3 bases respectively, with 9 bases between them. The germline CDR1 and CDR2 sequences are LNHDA and SQIVND (reference sequence). In DNA, the CDR3 is TGTGCCAGTAGTATAGTTCGAGGGGAAGAGACCCAGTACTTC. Its translation: CASSIVRGEETQYF.

V is TRBV4-2 and J is TRBJ2-3; 9 bases are a match to TRBD1. With 1 base clipped from V and 5 bases from J, the junction kept 4 bases outside the gene matches. This CDR3 is 15 amino acids long. CDR1 is LGHNA and CDR2 is YNFKEQ in the germline V gene. CDR3: CASSQAPTGGDTQYF. Written as DNA, the CDR3 is TGTGCCAGCAGCCAAGCTCCGACAGGGGGAGATACGCAGTATTTT.

This clone was observed a handful of times. The chain carries TRBV12-3 or TRBV12-4 and TRBJ1-5, with D unclear. Trimming removed 4 bases from V and 4 bases from J, with 8 bases in between. The CDR3 length is 13 residues. In DNA, the CDR3 is TGTGCCAGCAGTTCCGGACTGAATCAGCCCCAGCATTTT. As protein: CASSSGLNQPQHF.

This chain links TRBV2 with TRBJ2-3; D may be TRBD1 (6 bases). This CDR3 is 15 amino acids long. Trimming removed 5 bases at V and 2 bases at J, with 14 bases between. CDR1 and CDR2 (germline): SNHLY, FYNNEI. CDR3 in DNA: TGTGCCAGCAGTCTACAGGGTCCAAACACAGATACGCAGTATTTT. It specifies CASSLQGPNTDTQYF.

V is TRBV4-2 and J is TRBJ2-5; 8 bases match TRBD2. The J segment lost 5 bases and the V segment lost 1 base, leaving 6 bases of the junction unmatched. Germline CDR1 reads LGHNA; CDR2 reads YNFKEQ. The CDR3 consists of 15 residues. CDR3 DNA: TGTGCCAGCAGCCAAGCGGGGGGGCCGAGGGAGACCCAGTACTTC. Translation gives CASSQAGGPRETQYF.

The gene calls are TRBV29-1 and TRBJ2-5, with D hard to call. The CDR3 runs 10 residues. Germline CDR1 is SQVTM and CDR2 is ANQGSEA. Deletions cut 3 bases from V and 5 bases from J, with 4 bases between. The CDR3 DNA reads as TGCAGCGTTGACGGCGAGACCCAGTACTTC. Its translation: CSVDGETQYF.

This sequence joins TRBV19 and TRBJ2-1; D remains ambiguous. CDR1 and CDR2 (germline): LNHDA, SQIVND (reference sequence). V lost 1 base to trimming and J lost 5 bases, with 12 bases between them. CDR3 length equals 15 residues. The CDR3 coding sequence is TGTGCCAGTAGTATAGGCTTGCGGTCCAACAATGAGCAGTTCTTC. This encodes CASSIGLRSNNEQFF. Full variable domain (remainder filled in from reference TRBV19 and TRBJ2-1): DGGITQSPKYLFRKEGQNVTLSCEQNLNHDAMYWYRQDPGQGLRLIYYSQIVNDFQKGDIAEGYSVSREKKESFPLTVTSAQKNPTAFYLCASSIGLRSNNEQFFGPGTRLTVL.

The chain combines TRBV2 with TRBJ1-2; 8 positions match TRBD1. The V gene's germline CDR1 is SNHLY and CDR2 FYNNEI. This CDR3 is 12 amino acids long. Germline trimming cut 6 bases from V and 7 bases from J; bases unmatched to any gene: 4. The CDR3 region has the DNA TGTGCCAGCAGCAATGACAGGGGTGGCTACACCTTC. It yields the protein CASSNDRGGYTF.

The rearrangement uses TRBV6-5 and TRBJ2-1, with TRBD2 identical over 11 bases. The V gene end was trimmed by 10 bases and the J gene end by 5 bases; junction bases not matched to a gene: 4. Germline CDR1 and CDR2: MNHEY and SVGAGI. The CDR3 covers 13 residues. CDR3 nucleotides: TGTGCCACACTAGCGGGAGCAAACAATGAGCAGTTCTTC. It translates to CATLAGANNEQFF.

The J gene is TRBJ2-3, the V gene TRBV25-1; D is unclear. The germline CDR1 and CDR2 sequences are MGHDK and SYGVNS. V dropped 1 base and J dropped 6 bases, with 14 bases sitting between them. The CDR3 sequence is 15 residues long. CDR3 sequence: CASSESGFSSDTQYF. The CDR3 DNA is TGTGCCAGCAGTGAATCGGGCTTTAGTTCGGATACGCAGTATTTT.

V usage is TRBV15 and J usage is TRBJ2-3, with 12 positions matching TRBD2. Germline lookup yields CDR1 LNHNV and CDR2 YYDKDF (reference sequence). This CDR3 is built from 15 residues. Trimming took 3 bases from V and 4 from J; bases not matched to a gene: 2. CDR3 region: CATSRTSGSSDTQYF. CDR3 bases: TGTGCCACCAGCAGGACTAGCGGGAGTTCAGATACGCAGTATTTT.

This clone came up a few times. J is TRBJ2-3 and V is TRBV7-6, with TRBD2 identical over 12 bases. Looked up from germline, CDR1 is SGHVS and CDR2 is FNYEAQ. The CDR3 covers 19 residues. With 1 base clipped from V and 5 bases from J, the junction kept 13 bases outside the gene matches. The DNA for the CDR3 is TGTGCCAGCAGCTTAGGAGGGTCTAGCGGGAGGGCGGTTGTAGATACGCAGTATTTT. This encodes CASSLGGSSGRAVVDTQYF. Supplemented by reference TRBV7-6 and TRBJ2-3, the full variable domain reads GAGVSQSPRYKVTKRGQDVALRCDPISGHVSLYWYRQALGQGPEFLTYFNYEAQQDKSGLPNDRFSAERPEGSISTLTIQRTEQRDSAMYRCASSLGGSSGRAVVDTQYFGPGTRLTVL.

V gene TRBV7-5 combines with J gene TRBJ2-3; TRBD1 is taken as the D call from the table, unchecked against the DNA. TRBV7-5 is a pseudogene segment. The CDR3 has 16 amino acids. The CDR3 DNA is TGTGCCAGAAGCTTACACCATGGGACAGGGCCCCGGGGGCAGTATTTT. It specifies CARSLHHGTGPRGQYF.

V usage is TRBV11-2 and J usage is TRBJ2-7; D may correspond to TRBD1 or TRBD2 (5 bases each). CDR3 length: 13 residues. V was shortened by 5 bases and J by 4 bases, with 12 bases between the two germline ends. Germline V gene sequence: CDR1 SGHAT, CDR2 FQNNGV. CDR3 in amino acids: CASSPIGGYEQYF. The CDR3 DNA follows: TGTGCCAGCAGCCCAATTGGGGGTTACGAGCAGTACTTC. Drawing the rest from reference TRBV11-2 and TRBJ2-7, the complete variable domain is EAGVAQSPRYKIIEKRQSVAFWCNPISGHATLYWYQQILGQGPKLLIQFQNNGVVDDSQLPKDRFSAERLKGVDSTLKIQPAKLEDSAVYLCASSPIGGYEQYFGPGTRLTVT.

The genes are TRBV10-2 and TRBJ1-6; D is undetermined. Trimming shortened V by 6 bases and J by 4 bases, and 13 bases separated the two germline ends. This CDR3 has 15 residues. CDR1 is WSHSY, CDR2 SAAADI, per germline. The DNA of the CDR3 is TGCGCCAGCAGAGAGACTCTTGGTTATAATTCACCCCTCCACTTT. As protein: CASRETLGYNSPLHF.